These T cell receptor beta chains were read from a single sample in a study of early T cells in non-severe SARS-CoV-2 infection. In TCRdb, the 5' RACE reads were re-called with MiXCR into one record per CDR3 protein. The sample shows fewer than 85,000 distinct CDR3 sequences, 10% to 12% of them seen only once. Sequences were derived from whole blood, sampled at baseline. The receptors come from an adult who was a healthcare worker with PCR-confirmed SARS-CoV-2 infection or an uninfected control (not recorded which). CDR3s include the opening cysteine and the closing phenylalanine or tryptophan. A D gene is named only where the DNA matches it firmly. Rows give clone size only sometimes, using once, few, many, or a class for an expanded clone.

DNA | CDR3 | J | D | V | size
TGTGCCAGCAGCGCCGGGGGACAGGGACTCACCTTCGGCTATGGCTACACCTTC | CASSAGGQGLTFGYGYTF | TRBJ1-2 | TRBD1 | TRBV9 | many
TGCGCCAGCAGCCCAGCATGGCAGGCAACTAATGAAAAACTGTTTTTT | CASSPAWQATNEKLFF | TRBJ1-4 | - | TRBV4-3 | -
TGCAGCGTTGCGTCCGGGGAGCTGTTTTTT | CSVASGELFF | TRBJ2-2 | - | TRBV29-1 | few
TGTGCCAGCAGTTATATGACCAACACTAACTATGGCTACACCTTC | CASSYMTNTNYGYTF | TRBJ1-2 | - | TRBV28 | few
TGTGCCAGCAGCACAACAGCCTCCGGTGAAAAACTGTTTTTT | CASSTTASGEKLFF | TRBJ1-4 | - | TRBV7-3 | few
TGTGCCAGCAGCTTAGGTCGGGGTCAAGTCACAGATACGCAGTATTTT | CASSLGRGQVTDTQYF | TRBJ2-3 | - | TRBV7-6 | -
TGTGCCAGCAGTTTAGGGGTTCGGACTGAAGCTTTCTTT | CASSLGVRTEAFF | TRBJ1-1 | - | TRBV12-3/TRBV12-4 | -
TGTGCCAGCAGCTTGGCGGGTAGGATAAATCAGCCCCAGCATTTT | CASSLAGRINQPQHF | TRBJ1-5 | - | TRBV5-6 | -
TGTGCCAGCAGCCCGAGTAGGACCTTCTCTGGAAACACCATATATTTT | CASSPSRTFSGNTIYF | TRBJ1-3 | - | TRBV12-3/TRBV12-4 | -
TGCAGTGCTAGAGTAGAGGCGTGGGAGACCCAGTACTTC | CSARVEAWETQYF | TRBJ2-5 | - | TRBV20-1 | many
TGTGCCAGCGGTTACAGGGGGCAACGAGGAGAGCAGTACTTC | CASGYRGQRGEQYF | TRBJ2-7 | TRBD1 | TRBV5-4 | -
TGTGCCAGCAGTCCTTACGCCAAGGACACTGAAGCTTTCTTT | CASSPYAKDTEAFF | TRBJ1-1 | - | TRBV12-3/TRBV12-4 | many
TGTGCCAGCAGCCCGACAGGGCGGTCACCCCTCCACTTT | CASSPTGRSPLHF | TRBJ1-6 | TRBD1 | TRBV7-2 | -
TGTGCCAGCAGCTTAGCGGCTTCTCAGGCCCAGTACTTC | CASSLAASQAQYF | TRBJ2-5 | - | TRBV7-2 | -
TGTGCCAGCAGCAGCCTTGGGGAGCAGTTCTTC | CASSSLGEQFF | TRBJ2-1 | - | TRBV28 | -
TGCAGCGTTGAGATGACGGTGAACACTGAAGCTTTCTTT | CSVEMTVNTEAFF | TRBJ1-1 | - | TRBV29-1 | -
TGTGCCAGCAACGCGAGGGGTGTTTCCGGGGAGCTGTTTTTT | CASNARGVSGELFF | TRBJ2-2 | - | TRBV6-2/TRBV6-3 | -
TGTGCCAGCAGCCCTAACTCTAGATCTAGCACAGATACGCAGTATTTT | CASSPNSRSSTDTQYF | TRBJ2-3 | - | TRBV7-6 | many
TGTGCCAGCAGTAGGCAGGGACCAATTTACGAGCAGTACTTC | CASSRQGPIYEQYF | TRBJ2-7 | - | TRBV7-2 | few
TGTGCCAGCAGCCCGAACCTACAGGGGTACAATGAGCAGTTCTTC | CASSPNLQGYNEQFF | TRBJ2-1 | TRBD1 | TRBV7-7 | -
TGTGCCAGCAGTTTATTGCAGAACACTGAAGCTTTCTTT | CASSLLQNTEAFF | TRBJ1-1 | - | TRBV12-3/TRBV12-4 | many
TGTGCCAGCAGCGTAGGACAGCAGGATTCACCCCTCCACTTT | CASSVGQQDSPLHF | TRBJ1-6 | - | TRBV9 | -
TGCAGCGTTGAAACTAGCGGGGGATCAGATACGCAGTATTTT | CSVETSGGSDTQYF | TRBJ2-3 | TRBD2 | TRBV29-1 | few
TGTGCCAGCAGCCAAGTCGGCCGGGGGGCCCGAGCAGATACGCAGTATTTT | CASSQVGRGARADTQYF | TRBJ2-3 | - | TRBV3-1 | few
TGCAGCGTTCTGAATTACAGAGCAATCGATGGCTACACCTTC | CSVLNYRAIDGYTF | TRBJ1-2 | - | TRBV29-1 | -
TGCAGCGTGGTCCCGGGGGGGACAGATACGCAGTATTTT | CSVVPGGTDTQYF | TRBJ2-3 | TRBD2 | TRBV29-1 | few
TGTGCCAGCAGTTTTTATAGGCAGGCCGCCTACGAGCAGTACTTC | CASSFYRQAAYEQYF | TRBJ2-7 | - | TRBV28 | -
TGTGCCAGCAGTTACCGACAGGGAAACGGTCAGCCCCAGCATTTT | CASSYRQGNGQPQHF | TRBJ1-5 | TRBD1 | TRBV6-2/TRBV6-3 | many
TGCAGTGCTCCAGGGTCATCGGGAAGCGAGCAGTTCTTC | CSAPGSSGSEQFF | TRBJ2-1 | - | TRBV20-1 | -
TGTGCCAGCAGTTACTCCGGGACAGGGGACGAGGAGCAGTACTTC | CASSYSGTGDEEQYF | TRBJ2-7 | TRBD1 | TRBV6-2/TRBV6-3 | many
TGCAGTGCTAGCCCGAATGTGGACTATGGCTACACCTTC | CSASPNVDYGYTF | TRBJ1-2 | - | TRBV20-1 | many
TGTGCCAGCAGTTTAGAGACAGGGGGGAGAGGAAACACCATATATTTT | CASSLETGGRGNTIYF | TRBJ1-3 | TRBD1 | TRBV12-3/TRBV12-4 | -
TGTGCCATCAGTGGGGGACTAGCGGGGGATACGCAGTATTTT | CAISGGLAGDTQYF | TRBJ2-3 | TRBD2 | TRBV10-3 | few
TGTGCCAGCAGTTACAGTCCCCCGAGAGATACGCAGTATTTT | CASSYSPPRDTQYF | TRBJ2-3 | - | TRBV28 | many
TGTGCCAGCAGCTCGGGACAGGGGCCATACAATGAGCAGTTCTTC | CASSSGQGPYNEQFF | TRBJ2-1 | TRBD1 | TRBV11-2 | -
TGTGCCAGCAGCAGAGACAGGGTTGGCAATGAGCAGTTCTTC | CASSRDRVGNEQFF | TRBJ2-1 | TRBD1 | TRBV11-2 | few
TGTGCCAGCAGGGGTCGGGGGGCAACCTCTTACAATGAGCAGTTCTTC | CASRGRGATSYNEQFF | TRBJ2-1 | - | TRBV28 | -
TGCGCCAGCAGTGAGTCGTTTGCCCCCTACGAGCAGTACTTC | CASSESFAPYEQYF | TRBJ2-7 | - | TRBV10-1 | once
TGTGCCAGCGGACAAACACGGTCTGGAAACACCATATATTTT | CASGQTRSGNTIYF | TRBJ1-3 | - | TRBV12-3/TRBV12-4 | many
TGTGCCAGCAGTTCCTCCTTGGGGGGGGGCGACGAGCAGTACTTC | CASSSSLGGGDEQYF | TRBJ2-7 | - | TRBV6-5 | -
TGTGCCAGCAGCCGTCGGACCGGCTACACCTTC | CASSRRTGYTF | TRBJ1-2 | - | TRBV12-3/TRBV12-4 | few
TGTGCCAGCAGCGTGCAACCGGGGGATACGCAGTATTTT | CASSVQPGDTQYF | TRBJ2-3 | - | TRBV9 | few
TGTGCCAGCAGCACTCCCCAACACACCGGGACGAACACCGGGGAGCTGTTTTTT | CASSTPQHTGTNTGELFF | TRBJ2-2 | - | TRBV6-6 | few
TGTGCCAGCAGTTCATCCGCGGGGGCCTACGAGCAGTACTTC | CASSSSAGAYEQYF | TRBJ2-7 | TRBD2 | TRBV7-2 | few
TGTGCCAGCAGTTTAGCGGGGGGTTTATATACGCAGTATTTT | CASSLAGGLYTQYF | TRBJ2-3 | - | TRBV12-3/TRBV12-4 | -
TGTGCCAGCAGTGGGGGAACCTCTGGGGCCAACGTCCTGACTTTC | CASSGGTSGANVLTF | TRBJ2-6 | - | TRBV6-1 | -
TGTGCCAGTAGGACAGAAAATAGCAATCAGCCCCAGCATTTT | CASRTENSNQPQHF | TRBJ1-5 | - | TRBV19 | -
TGTGCCAGCAGTTACTCAGGGGGGATGGCCGAGAAACTGTTTTTT | CASSYSGGMAEKLFF | TRBJ1-4 | - | TRBV6-5 | few
TGTGCCAGCAGCCGGGACAGGATGAACACTGAAGCTTTCTTT | CASSRDRMNTEAFF | TRBJ1-1 | - | TRBV3-2 | -